The 32 T cell receptor beta chains below were found in one sample sequenced in a study of blood T cell repertoires in COVID-19. TCRdb's table, derived via immunoSEQ multiplex PCR, lists solely in-frame clones and lacks some. The data contain 250,000 to 300,000 clones, almost 85% of them seen just once; the ten biggest clones take up 4.5% to 5.5%. The sample taken for sequencing was peripheral blood. The receptors come from a man aged 45-65 years with active or convalescent COVID-19.

V usage is TRBV6-5 and J usage is TRBJ1-2; D not certain. This CDR3 has 13 residues. V gave up 6 bases and J gave up 8 bases, with 16 bases separating them. Germline CDR1 MNHEY, CDR2 SVGAGI. The CDR3 coding sequence is TGTGCCAGCAGCTTGGGCCACTCGACGGGCTACACCTTC. Protein: CASSLGHSTGYTF.

This sequence joins TRBV5-4 and TRBJ1-5; 7 bases fit TRBD1. This CDR3 comprises 14 residues. The ends lost 2 bases at V and 11 bases at J; junction bases unmatched: 10. The V gene's germline CDR1 is SGHNT and CDR2 YYREEE (reference sequence). The DNA for the CDR3 is TGTGCCAGCAGCTTTCAGGGACAGAGGGGGTCCCAGCATTTT. This gives the protein CASSFQGQRGSQHF. Together with reference TRBV5-4 and TRBJ1-5, the CDR3 gives the full variable domain: ETGVTQSPTHLIKTRGQQVTLRCSSQSGHNTVSWYQQALGQGPQFIFQYYREEENGRGNFPPRFSGLQFPNYSSELNVNALELDDSALYLCASSFQGQRGSQHFGDGTRLSIL.

V gene TRBV6-2 or TRBV6-3 combines with J gene TRBJ1-2, with a weak D call TRBD1 (5 bases). Trimming took off 7 bases at V and 5 bases at J, with 17 bases between the two ends. Germline V gives CDR1 MNHEY, CDR2 SVGEGT. This CDR3 region has 14 residues. As DNA, the CDR3 is TGTGCCAGCACCCCCATTGACAGATCTTATGGCTACACCTTC. This codes for CASTPIDRSYGYTF.

This chain uses TRBV5-1 with TRBJ2-1; D might be TRBD2 (8 bases). The V and J ends lost 2 bases and 3 bases respectively, with 15 bases between them. CDR3 length: 16 residues. The V gene's germline CDR1 is SGHRS and CDR2 YFSETQ. Here the CDR3 reads CASSLIAGQSYNEQFF. For the CDR3, the DNA is TGCGCCAGCAGCTTAATAGCGGGACAGAGCTACAATGAGCAGTTCTTC.

The V call is TRBV2, the J call TRBJ1-1, with TRBD1 matching over 8 bases. Germline V lookup: CDR1 SNHLY, CDR2 FYNNEI. V dropped 11 bases and J dropped 2; count of bases not matched to a gene: 13. The length of the CDR3 is 15 residues. The CDR3 reads CAGQKIGQGNTEAFF. In nucleotides, the CDR3 is TGTGCCGGACAAAAGATTGGACAGGGCAACACTGAAGCTTTCTTT.

This chain uses TRBV10-3 with TRBJ2-5; D is perhaps TRBD2 (6 bases). Trimming removed 3 bases at V and 7 bases at J, with 12 bases between. CDR1 and CDR2 (germline): ENHRY, SYGVKD. This CDR3 has 13 amino acids. CDR3 DNA sequence: TGTGCCATCAGTGAAAGGGAGGACACGACCCAGTACTTC. Its translation: CAISEREDTTQYF.

The V call is TRBV5-1, the J call TRBJ2-5; D perhaps matches TRBD2 (5 bases). This CDR3 comprises 14 residues. Germline lookup yields CDR1 SGHRS and CDR2 YFSETQ. V dropped 0 bases and J dropped 5 bases, with 11 bases sitting between them. The CDR3 loop is CASSLDPGGETQYF. Here the CDR3 DNA reads TGCGCCAGCAGCTTGGATCCGGGCGGGGAGACCCAGTACTTC.

This chain joins TRBV7-2 and TRBJ2-1; 7 nucleotides agree with TRBD2. In germline, CDR1 is SGHTA, CDR2 FQGNSA. CDR3 length equals 15 residues. The V gene end was trimmed by 6 bases and the J gene end by 7 bases; junction bases not matched to a gene: 12. CDR3 region: CASSVTGLMLNEQFF. The DNA of the CDR3 is TGTGCCAGCAGTGTAACGGGACTAATGTTGAATGAGCAGTTCTTC.

The chain employs TRBV6-1 and TRBJ2-7; 7 nucleotides align to TRBD2. This CDR3 has 15 residues. The germline gives CDR1 MNHNS, CDR2 SASEGT. Trimming took 0 bases from V and 1 from J; bases not matched to a gene: 3. CDR3 nucleotides: TGTGCCAGCAGTGAAGCCTGGCGGGAGTCCTACGAGCAGTACTTC. It translates to CASSEAWRESYEQYF.

This chain uses TRBV7-2 with TRBJ1-5, with TRBD1 as a possible D gene (5 bases). This CDR3 is built from 16 residues. Germline V gives CDR1 SGHTA, CDR2 FQGNSA. The V end lost 1 base, the J end lost 2 bases, and 12 bases lay between the germline ends. In DNA, the CDR3 is TGTGCCAGCAGCTTAGATGTAGGGGTACGCAATCAGCCCCAGCATTTT. It yields the protein CASSLDVGVRNQPQHF. Full variable domain (outside the CDR3, taken from reference TRBV7-2 and TRBJ1-5): GAGVSQSPSNKVTEKGKDVELRCDPISGHTALYWYRQSLGQGLEFLIYFQGNSAPDKSGLPSDRFSAERTGGSVSTLTIQRTQQEDSAVYLCASSLDVGVRNQPQHFGDGTRLSIL.

The genes are TRBV7-9 and TRBJ1-2; D ambiguous. V was clipped by 5 bases and J by 3 bases, with 16 bases between them. The CDR3 has 15 amino acids. In germline, CDR1 is SEHNR, CDR2 FQNEAQ (reference sequence). This chain's CDR3 is CASSPYSQRDYGYTF. In nucleotides, the CDR3 is TGTGCCAGCAGCCCGTATAGCCAACGGGACTATGGCTACACCTTC.

This CDR3 is CASSLNLPTGEQYF. DNA of the CDR3: TGTGCCAGCAGCTTAAATCTCCCGACGGGGGAGCAGTACTTC. The rearrangement joins TRBV7-2 to TRBJ2-7; possibly TRBD2 for D (5 bases). V was trimmed by 2 bases and J by 7 bases, leaving 15 bases between them. This CDR3 contains 14 residues. The V gene's germline CDR1 is SGHTA and CDR2 FQGNSA.

J is TRBJ2-5 and V is TRBV6-2 or TRBV6-3; tentative D call: TRBD2 (5 bases). This CDR3 comprises 13 residues. From germline, CDR1 is MNHEY and CDR2 SVGEGT. V lost 2 bases and J lost 7, with 11 bases in between. The CDR3 loop reads CASSYRLAGTQYF. In DNA form, the CDR3 reads TGTGCCAGCAGTTACCGGCTAGCCGGGACCCAGTACTTC.

J is TRBJ2-2 and V is TRBV3-1 (or the pseudogene TRBV3-2); the match to TRBD2 covers 7 bases. The CDR3 extends over 15 amino acids. V lost 4 bases and J lost 5; bases outside the gene matches: 7. CDR1 LGHDT and CDR2 YNNKEL come from the germline V gene (reference sequence). The CDR3 protein is CASSPHGGGTGELFF. The CDR3 nucleotides read TGTGCCAGCAGCCCTCATGGGGGGGGAACCGGGGAGCTGTTTTTT.

The chain uses TRBV4-1 and TRBJ1-2; 8 bases are a match to TRBD1. V shed 4 bases, J shed 5 bases, and the junction held 12 bases outside the gene matches. This CDR3 is 16 amino acids long. CDR1 and CDR2 (germline): MGHRA, YSYEKL. CDR3 sequence (DNA): TGCGCCAGCAGCCTTTCTGGACAGGGAAGAGGTTATGGCTACACCTTC. Translating gives CASSLSGQGRGYGYTF.

This chain connects TRBV11-1 to TRBJ2-1; 13 bases are a match to TRBD2. The CDR3 is 16 residues long. Germline CDR1 and CDR2: SGHAT and FQDESV (reference sequence). The ends lost 3 bases at V and 9 bases at J; junction bases unmatched: 8. CDR3 in amino acids: CASSFGLAGVSGEQFF. DNA of the CDR3: TGTGCCAGCAGCTTCGGACTAGCGGGAGTGTCGGGTGAGCAGTTCTTC.

This clone was counted once. The rearrangement joins TRBV5-5 to TRBJ1-1, with 8 positions matching TRBD1. In germline, CDR1 is SGHKS, CDR2 YYEKEE (reference sequence). Unmatched junction bases numbered 16, after V lost 4 bases and J lost 5 bases. The CDR3 runs 17 residues. CDR3 bases: TGTGCCAGCAGCCCTACGGCCCGGGCAGGGGGCCAAACTGAAGCTTTCTTT. As protein: CASSPTARAGGQTEAFF.

This rearrangement joins TRBV19 to TRBJ1-2; 10 nucleotides match TRBD1. The CDR3 is 15 amino acids. CDR1 is LNHDA, CDR2 SQIVND, per germline (reference sequence). The trim removed 7 bases at V and 6 bases at J, leaving 11 bases unmatched. The CDR3 is CASKSLRDRGHGYTF. CDR3 DNA: TGTGCCAGTAAAAGCCTCCGGGACAGGGGACATGGCTACACCTTC.

This sequence joins TRBV2 and TRBJ2-2; maybe TRBD2 (6 bases). CDR1 and CDR2 from the germline V gene are SNHLY and FYNNEI. Trimming removed 5 bases at V and 0 bases at J, with 10 bases between. This CDR3 contains 15 residues. CDR3 sequence reads: CASSLTSSNTGELFF. The CDR3 DNA follows: TGTGCCAGCAGTCTAACTAGCTCGAACACCGGGGAGCTGTTTTTT. The variable domain in full, completed from reference TRBV2 and TRBJ2-2, reads EPEVTQTPSHQVTQMGQEVILRCVPISNHLYFYWYRQILGQKVEFLVSFYNNEISEKSEIFDDQFSVERPDGSNFTLKIRSTKLEDSAMYFCASSLTSSNTGELFFGEGSRLTVL.

The rearrangement links TRBV7-9 to TRBJ2-7, with 10 bases that match TRBD2. The trim removed 5 bases at V and 0 bases at J, leaving 7 bases unmatched. The CDR3 loop spans 16 amino acids. Germline values: CDR1 SEHNR, CDR2 FQNEAQ (reference sequence). The DNA for the CDR3 is TGTGCCAGCAGCCCCACCGGGACTAGCGACTCCTACGAGCAGTACTTC. It specifies CASSPTGTSDSYEQYF.

The V and J genes are TRBV29-1 and TRBJ2-3, with 9 bases fitting TRBD1. The V and J ends lost 3 bases and 5 bases, in that order; junction bases with no gene match: 6. The CDR3 runs to 14 residues. The germline V gene has CDR1 SQVTM and CDR2 ANQGSEA. CDR3 amino acids: CSVDAGTGRDTQYF. For the CDR3, the DNA is TGCAGCGTTGATGCCGGGACAGGGAGAGATACGCAGTATTTT.

The chain uses TRBV10-1 and TRBJ2-7, with 9 nucleotides matching TRBD1. Per germline, CDR1 WNHNN and CDR2 SYGVQD (reference sequence). The CDR3 extends over 15 amino acids. The junction had 8 bases not matched to a gene; V was cut back by 5 bases and J by 3 bases. CDR3 coding DNA: TGCGCCAGCAGTTCCCCCGGGACAGGGCACTACGAGCAGTACTTC. Amino acid sequence: CASSSPGTGHYEQYF.

This chain links TRBV7-9 with TRBJ2-1; D ambiguous. CDR1 and CDR2 from the germline V gene are SEHNR and FQNEAQ (reference sequence). Trimming shortened V by 2 bases and J by 7 bases, and 12 bases separated the two germline ends. This CDR3 region has 14 residues. The CDR3 here is CASSLYVPRNEQFF. The CDR3 bases are TGTGCCAGCAGCTTATACGTCCCTAGGAATGAGCAGTTCTTC.

The genes are TRBV7-3 and TRBJ2-3; D is perhaps TRBD2 (6 bases). Per the germline V gene, CDR1 is SGHTA and CDR2 is FQGTGA. The CDR3 has 12 residues. Trimming cost V 3 bases and J 5 bases, with 6 bases left between them. The CDR3 DNA follows: TGTGCCAGCAGCTTTAGCGGAGATACGCAGTATTTT. Translating gives CASSFSGDTQYF. The full variable domain, its missing parts supplied by reference TRBV7-3 and TRBJ2-3, is GAGVSQTPSNKVTEKGKYVELRCDPISGHTALYWYRQSLGQGPEFLIYFQGTGAADDSGLPNDRFFAVRPEGSVSTLKIQRTERGDSAVYLCASSFSGDTQYFGPGTRLTVL.

The CDR3: CSGARDGESEQYF. CDR3 DNA: TGCAGCGGCGCGCGGGACGGCGAAAGCGAGCAGTACTTC. The chain couples TRBV29-1 to TRBJ2-7, with a weak D call TRBD2 (6 bases). The CDR3 covers 13 residues. CDR1 and CDR2 (germline): SQVTM, ANQGSEA. The germline V and J ends were trimmed by 7 bases and 6 bases, with 19 bases remaining between them.

The chain has TRBV3-1 (or the pseudogene TRBV3-2) and TRBJ2-5; D is perhaps TRBD1 (5 bases). The germline CDR1 and CDR2 sequences are LGHDT and YNNKEL (reference sequence). V was pared by 1 base and J by 2 bases, with 11 bases between. The CDR3 sequence is 15 residues long. CDR3 amino acids: CASSQGQFPQETQYF. Here the CDR3 DNA reads TGTGCCAGCAGCCAAGGACAGTTCCCTCAAGAGACCCAGTACTTC.

The chain carries TRBV2 and TRBJ1-4, with unresolved D. CDR3 length equals 14 residues. Looked up from germline, CDR1 is SNHLY and CDR2 is FYNNEI. V lost 3 bases and J lost 3, with 8 bases in between. CDR3 protein: CASSDGRSNEKLFF. The CDR3 region has the DNA TGTGCCAGCAGTGATGGGAGATCTAATGAAAAACTGTTTTTT.

This chain connects TRBV12-3 or TRBV12-4 to TRBJ1-1; D is perhaps TRBD1 (6 bases). This CDR3 spans 13 amino acids. Trimming shortened V by 7 bases and J by 7 bases, and 16 bases separated the two germline ends. The CDR3 region is CASNFGAGVEAFF. CDR3 in DNA: TGTGCCAGCAATTTTGGGGCAGGGGTTGAAGCTTTCTTT.

This chain joins TRBV10-2 and TRBJ2-7; tentative D call: TRBD2 (6 bases). The V end was cut by 4 bases, the J end by 5 bases, with 9 bases between. This CDR3 region has 12 residues. CDR1 is WSHSY, CDR2 SAAADI, per germline. The CDR3 DNA sequence: TGCGCCAGCAGTGGCGGGATCCACGAGCAGTACTTC. Its protein is CASSGGIHEQYF.

The V gene is TRBV14, the J gene TRBJ2-3; D gene ambiguous. The V gene's germline CDR1 is SGHDN and CDR2 FVKESK. This CDR3 region has 15 residues. The V end was cut by 3 bases, the J end by 6 bases, with 16 bases between. Here the CDR3 DNA reads TGTGCCAGCAGCCACGAAGAGTGGCGGAAGGATACGCAGTATTTT. Translating it yields CASSHEEWRKDTQYF.

The CDR3: CASSPRTGGRNEQFF. In nucleotides, the CDR3 is TGTGCCAGCAGCCCACGGACAGGGGGAAGGAATGAGCAGTTCTTC. The rearrangement uses TRBV3-1 (or the pseudogene TRBV3-2) and TRBJ2-1, with TRBD1 matching over 10 bases. Trimming removed 4 bases from V and 7 bases from J; junction bases left unmatched: 7. CDR3 length equals 15 residues. Germline values: CDR1 LGHDT, CDR2 YNNKEL (reference sequence).

This clone was counted between two and nine times. V and J are TRBV11-2 and TRBJ1-6; D is possibly TRBD1 (5 bases). V lost 0 bases to trimming and J lost 7 bases, with 10 bases between them. The CDR3 totals 15 residues. CDR1 SGHAT and CDR2 FQNNGV come from the germline V gene. The chain's CDR3 is CASSLDPGRNSPLHF. For the CDR3, the DNA is TGTGCCAGCAGCTTAGATCCAGGGCGGAATTCACCCCTCCACTTT.